The present TCR beta chain was sequenced within a study of beta chain features in type 1 diabetes. Regarding the study as a whole: Among all four CD4+ subsets, Type 1 diabetes patients had TCRB CDR3s that were moderately but significantly shorter.

This clone was recorded a few times. Its antigen is as yet unknown. Investigators reverse transcribed all isolated RNA, so they sequenced expressed TCRB transcripts. Measured with immunoSEQ multiplex PCR; TCRdb has only the in-frame clones, and not every one. The repertoire holds around 360,000 clones, with roughly 13% as singletons. Germline loops: CDR1 ENHRY, CDR2 SYGVKD. V lost 10 bases, J lost 5 bases, and 4 bases stayed unmatched. The CDR3 contains 13 residues. The source is a woman aged 18-30 years with type 1 diabetes. J is TRBJ2-2 and V is TRBV10-3, with 10 bases that match TRBD2. Sequencing was performed on naive CD4+ T cells from blood. The DNA for the CDR3 is TGTGCCACCCTAGCGGGAGCTACCGGGGAGCTGTTTTTT. As protein: CATLAGATGELFF.